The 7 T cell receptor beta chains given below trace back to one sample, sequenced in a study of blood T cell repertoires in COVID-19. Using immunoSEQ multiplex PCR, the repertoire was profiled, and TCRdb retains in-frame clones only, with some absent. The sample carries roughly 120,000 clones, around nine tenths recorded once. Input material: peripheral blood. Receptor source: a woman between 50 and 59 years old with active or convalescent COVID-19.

The CDR3 DNA follows: TGTGCCAGCAGCCGGTCCGGGACTAGCGTTGACAATGAGCAGTTCTTC. Translated, it gives CASSRSGTSVDNEQFF. The chain combines TRBV28 with TRBJ2-1; 10 bases are shared with TRBD2. The CDR3 contains 16 residues. V trimming: 6 bases; J trimming: 5 bases; junction bases outside the gene matches: 10. CDR1 is MDHEN, CDR2 SYDVKM, per germline.

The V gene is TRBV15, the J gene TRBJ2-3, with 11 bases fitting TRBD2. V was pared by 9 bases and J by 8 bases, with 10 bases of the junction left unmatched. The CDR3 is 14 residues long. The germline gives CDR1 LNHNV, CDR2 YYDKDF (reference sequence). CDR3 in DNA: TGTGCCACGAGGCTAGCGGGAGGCGACCCTACGCAGTATTTT. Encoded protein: CATRLAGGDPTQYF.

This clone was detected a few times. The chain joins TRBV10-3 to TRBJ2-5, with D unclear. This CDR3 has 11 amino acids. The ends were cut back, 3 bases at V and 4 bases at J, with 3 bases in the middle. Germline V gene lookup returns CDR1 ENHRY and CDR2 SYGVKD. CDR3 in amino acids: CAISDGETQYF. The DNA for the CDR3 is TGTGCCATCAGTGACGGAGAGACCCAGTACTTC.

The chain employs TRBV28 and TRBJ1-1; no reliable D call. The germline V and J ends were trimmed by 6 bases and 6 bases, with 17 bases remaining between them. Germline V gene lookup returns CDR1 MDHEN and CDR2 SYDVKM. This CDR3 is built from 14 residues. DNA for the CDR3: TGTGCCAGCAGACGGGCGGGTATTAGTTCTGAAGCTTTCTTT. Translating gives CASRRAGISSEAFF. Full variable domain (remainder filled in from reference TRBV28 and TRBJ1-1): DVKVTQSSRYLVKRTGEKVFLECVQDMDHENMFWYRQDPGLGLRLIYFSYDVKMKEKGDIPEGYSVSREKKERFSLILESASTNQTSMYLCASRRAGISSEAFFGQGTRLTVV.

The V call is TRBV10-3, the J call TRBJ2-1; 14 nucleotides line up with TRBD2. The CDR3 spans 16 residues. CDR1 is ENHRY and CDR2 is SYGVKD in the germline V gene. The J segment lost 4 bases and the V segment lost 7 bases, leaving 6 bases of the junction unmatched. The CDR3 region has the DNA TGTGCCATCATGGGGACTAGCGGGAGAGGATACAATGAGCAGTTCTTC. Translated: CAIMGTSGRGYNEQFF.

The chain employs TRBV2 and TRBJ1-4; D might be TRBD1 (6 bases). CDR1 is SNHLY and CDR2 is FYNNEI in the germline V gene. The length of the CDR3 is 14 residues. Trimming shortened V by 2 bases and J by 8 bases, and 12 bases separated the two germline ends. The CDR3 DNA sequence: TGTGCCAGCAGTGAACTACAGGGTAGGGAAAAACTGTTTTTT. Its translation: CASSELQGREKLFF.

The CDR3 region is CASSIRQSKNWAGGGGHYEQYF. The CDR3 DNA reads as TGTGCCAGCAGCATCCGACAATCTAAAAACTGGGCGGGAGGGGGGGGACACTACGAGCAGTACTTC. V is TRBV9 and J is TRBJ2-7; 9 nucleotides agree with TRBD2. With V trimmed by 4 bases and J by 3 bases, 29 bases remained unmatched. The CDR3 sequence is 22 residues long. Germline-derived CDR1 and CDR2 are SGDLS and YYNGEE.